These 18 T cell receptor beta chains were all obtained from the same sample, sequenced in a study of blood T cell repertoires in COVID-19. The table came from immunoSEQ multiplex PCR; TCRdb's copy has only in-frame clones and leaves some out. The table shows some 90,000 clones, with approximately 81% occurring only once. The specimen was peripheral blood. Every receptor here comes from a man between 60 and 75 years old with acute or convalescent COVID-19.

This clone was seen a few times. CDR3 coding DNA: TGTGCCAGCCCCTCAGGGGAGGGGGCAGATACGCAGTATTTT. Translated, it gives CASPSGEGADTQYF. The chain links TRBV2 to TRBJ2-3; a possible D gene is TRBD2 (7 bases). Germline V gene data show CDR1 as SNHLY and CDR2 as FYNNEI. V lost 8 bases and J lost 4, with 16 bases in between. The CDR3 consists of 14 residues. Full variable domain (missing parts from reference TRBV2 and TRBJ2-3): EPEVTQTPSHQVTQMGQEVILRCVPISNHLYFYWYRQILGQKVEFLVSFYNNEISEKSEIFDDQFSVERPDGSNFTLKIRSTKLEDSAMYFCASPSGEGADTQYFGPGTRLTVL.

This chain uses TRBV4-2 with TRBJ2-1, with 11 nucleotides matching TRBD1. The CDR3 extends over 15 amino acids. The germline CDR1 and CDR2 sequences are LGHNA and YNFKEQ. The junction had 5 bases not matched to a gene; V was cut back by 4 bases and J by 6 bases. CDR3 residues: CASSLRDRGVNEQFF. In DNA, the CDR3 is TGTGCCAGCAGCCTACGGGACAGGGGGGTCAATGAGCAGTTCTTC.

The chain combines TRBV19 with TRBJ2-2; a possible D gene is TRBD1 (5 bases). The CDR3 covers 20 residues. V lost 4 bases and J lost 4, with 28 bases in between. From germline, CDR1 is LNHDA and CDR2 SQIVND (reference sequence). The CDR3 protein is CASSRAAIRVVDRGTGELFF. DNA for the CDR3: TGTGCCAGTAGTAGGGCCGCAATCCGGGTCGTAGACAGAGGCACCGGGGAGCTGTTTTTT.

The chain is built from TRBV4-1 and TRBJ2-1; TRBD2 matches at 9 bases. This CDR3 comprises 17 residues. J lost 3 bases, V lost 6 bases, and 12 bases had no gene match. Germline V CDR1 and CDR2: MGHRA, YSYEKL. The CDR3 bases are TGCGCCAGCAGGCGCACCATAGCGGGGGACAACTACAATGAGCAGTTCTTC. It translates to CASRRTIAGDNYNEQFF.

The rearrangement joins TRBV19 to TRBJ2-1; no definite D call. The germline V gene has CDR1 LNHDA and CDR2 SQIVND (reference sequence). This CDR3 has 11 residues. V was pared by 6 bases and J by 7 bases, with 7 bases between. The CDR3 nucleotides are TGTGCCAGTAGCAGAACGAATGAGCAGTTCTTC. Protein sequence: CASSRTNEQFF.

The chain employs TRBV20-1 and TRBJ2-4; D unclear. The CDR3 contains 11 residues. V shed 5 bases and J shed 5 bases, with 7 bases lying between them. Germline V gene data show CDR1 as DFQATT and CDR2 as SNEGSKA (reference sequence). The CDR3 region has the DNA TGCAGTGCTCCCACAGAAAACATTCAGTACTTC. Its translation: CSAPTENIQYF.

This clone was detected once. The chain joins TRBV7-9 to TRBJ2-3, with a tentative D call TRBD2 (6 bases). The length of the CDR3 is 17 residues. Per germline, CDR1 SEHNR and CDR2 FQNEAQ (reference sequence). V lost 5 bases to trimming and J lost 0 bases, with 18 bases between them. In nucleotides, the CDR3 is TGTGCCAGCAGCCGGACTTTTAGCGGACCAAGCACAGATACGCAGTATTTT. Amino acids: CASSRTFSGPSTDTQYF.

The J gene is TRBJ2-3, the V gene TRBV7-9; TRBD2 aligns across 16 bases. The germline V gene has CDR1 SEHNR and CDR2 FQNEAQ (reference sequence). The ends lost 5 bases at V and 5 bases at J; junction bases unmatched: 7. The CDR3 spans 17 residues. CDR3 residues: CASSPPGLAGGGDTQYF. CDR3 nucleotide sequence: TGTGCCAGCAGCCCTCCGGGACTAGCGGGAGGGGGAGATACGCAGTATTTT.

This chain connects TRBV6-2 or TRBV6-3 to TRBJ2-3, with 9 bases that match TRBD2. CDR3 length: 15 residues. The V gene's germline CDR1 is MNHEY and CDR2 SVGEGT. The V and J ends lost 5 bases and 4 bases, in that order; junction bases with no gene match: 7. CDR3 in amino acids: CASSHSGSRADTQYF. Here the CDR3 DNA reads TGTGCCAGCAGTCATAGCGGGAGCCGGGCAGATACGCAGTATTTT.

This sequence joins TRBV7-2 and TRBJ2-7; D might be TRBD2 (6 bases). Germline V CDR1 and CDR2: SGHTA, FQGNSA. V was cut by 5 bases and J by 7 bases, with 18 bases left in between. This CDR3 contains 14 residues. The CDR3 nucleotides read TGTGCCAGCAGCCCCAGGGTCGGGGGATGGGAGCAGTACTTC. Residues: CASSPRVGGWEQYF.

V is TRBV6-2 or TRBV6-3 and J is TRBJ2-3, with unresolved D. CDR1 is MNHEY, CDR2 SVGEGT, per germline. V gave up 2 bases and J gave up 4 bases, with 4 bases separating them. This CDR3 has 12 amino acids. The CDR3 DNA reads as TGTGCCAGCAGTTACCGGGCAGATACGCAGTATTTT. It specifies CASSYRADTQYF.

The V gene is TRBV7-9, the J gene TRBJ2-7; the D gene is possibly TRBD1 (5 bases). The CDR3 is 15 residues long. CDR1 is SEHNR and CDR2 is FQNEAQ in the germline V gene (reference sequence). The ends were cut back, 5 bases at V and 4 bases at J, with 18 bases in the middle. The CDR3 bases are TGTGCCAGCAGCCCGAAACAGGTTAACTTGTACGAGCAGTACTTC. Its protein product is CASSPKQVNLYEQYF.

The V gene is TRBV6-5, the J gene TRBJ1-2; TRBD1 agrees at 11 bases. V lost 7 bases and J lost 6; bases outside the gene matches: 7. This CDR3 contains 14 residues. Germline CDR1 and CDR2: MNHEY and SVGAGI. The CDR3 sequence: CASTRDRGFHGYTF. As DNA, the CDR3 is TGTGCCAGCACCCGGGACAGGGGGTTCCATGGCTACACCTTC.

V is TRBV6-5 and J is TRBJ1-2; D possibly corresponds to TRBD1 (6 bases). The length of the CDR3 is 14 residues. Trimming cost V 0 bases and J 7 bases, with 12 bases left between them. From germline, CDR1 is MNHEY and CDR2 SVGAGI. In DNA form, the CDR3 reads TGTGCCAGCAGTTACTCGATACAGGGTGTTGGCTACACCTTC. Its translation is CASSYSIQGVGYTF.

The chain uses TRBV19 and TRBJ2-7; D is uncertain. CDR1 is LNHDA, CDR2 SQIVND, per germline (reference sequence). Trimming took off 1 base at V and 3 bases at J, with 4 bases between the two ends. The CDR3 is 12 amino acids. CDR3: CASSIAGYEQYF. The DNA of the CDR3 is TGTGCCAGTAGTATAGCGGGCTACGAGCAGTACTTC.

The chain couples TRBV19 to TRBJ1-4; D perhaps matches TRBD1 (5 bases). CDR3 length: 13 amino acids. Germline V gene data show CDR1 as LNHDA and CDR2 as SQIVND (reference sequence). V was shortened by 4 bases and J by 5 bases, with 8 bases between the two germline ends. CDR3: CASSTGFNEKLFF. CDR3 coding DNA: TGTGCCAGTAGTACAGGGTTCAATGAAAAACTGTTTTTT.

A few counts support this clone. CDR3 residues: CASSLTHPTGPDTQYF. CDR3 nucleotides: TGTGCCAGCAGTCTCACCCACCCCACAGGACCAGATACGCAGTATTTT. The chain recombines TRBV27 with TRBJ2-3; maybe TRBD1 (5 bases). This CDR3 spans 16 amino acids. Germline V gene lookup returns CDR1 MNHEY and CDR2 SMNVEV (reference sequence). V lost 5 bases and J 4 bases, leaving 19 bases between the germline ends.

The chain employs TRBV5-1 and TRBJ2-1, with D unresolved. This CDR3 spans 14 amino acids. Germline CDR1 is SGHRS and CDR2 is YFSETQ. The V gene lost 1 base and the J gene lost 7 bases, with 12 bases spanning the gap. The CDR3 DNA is TGCGCCAGCAGCTTGCGGGTCAGCACAAATGAGCAGTTCTTC. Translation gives CASSLRVSTNEQFF.